Following are 6 T cell receptor beta chains from one sample sequenced in a study of blood T cells in healthy people across ages. Together with a sample-barcoded 5' primer, a J-beta primer mix was included in a second PCR lasting about 6 to 12 cycles. TCRdb recomputed calls from the 5' RACE reads with MiXCR, one row per CDR3 protein. The sample yields about 1.4 million distinct CDR3 sequences, roughly 59% seen once. Specimen: blood. The receptors shown here come from a man younger than 35 in good health.

The rearrangement links TRBV20-1 to TRBJ2-7; 9 positions agree with TRBD1. The V gene end was trimmed by 3 bases and the J gene end by 3 bases; junction bases not matched to a gene: 6. The CDR3 has 14 amino acids. Germline V gene data show CDR1 as DFQATT and CDR2 as SNEGSKA (reference sequence). CDR3: CSARSGTGIYEQYF. The CDR3 DNA reads TGCAGTGCTAGGTCAGGGACAGGGATCTACGAGCAGTACTTC.

The chain uses TRBV20-1 and TRBJ2-7, with a tentative D call TRBD2 (6 bases). Trimming pared 0 bases from V and 7 bases from J, leaving 19 bases between. Germline V lookup: CDR1 DFQATT, CDR2 SNEGSKA (reference sequence). The CDR3 loop spans 15 amino acids. The CDR3 DNA is TGCAGTGCTAGAGATCCTTTGGCCGGGAGCGGGGAGCAGTACTTC. Its translation: CSARDPLAGSGEQYF.

The chain recombines TRBV4-3 with TRBJ2-5; no clear D gene. Looked up from germline, CDR1 is LGHNA and CDR2 is YSLEER. V was shortened by 1 base and J by 2 bases, with 8 bases between the two germline ends. CDR3 length: 14 amino acids. This CDR3 is CASSQGLRQETQYF. In nucleotides, the CDR3 is TGCGCCAGCAGCCAAGGACTCAGACAAGAGACCCAGTACTTC.

A remark on this clonotype: One end of the junction varies from germline; a read error may be responsible. CDR3 in amino acids: CSARDQRPVEPDTRYF. CDR3 coding DNA: TGCAGTGCTAGAGATCAGAGGCCGGTCGAACCAGATACGCGGTATTTT. The rearrangement joins TRBV20-1 to TRBJ2-3; no definite D call. In germline, CDR1 is DFQATT, CDR2 SNEGSKA (reference sequence). The CDR3 runs to 16 residues.

This clonotype was seen more than once but under ten times. The chain couples TRBV20-1 to TRBJ2-3; D not resolved. Germline assignment: CDR1 DFQATT and CDR2 SNEGSKA (reference sequence). V was shortened by 8 bases and J by 1 base, with 10 bases between the two germline ends. The CDR3 has 12 amino acids. Here the CDR3 reads CSRLGRTDTQYF. Written as DNA, the CDR3 is TGCAGTCGACTGGGCCGCACAGATACGCAGTATTTT.

The chain carries TRBV5-1 and TRBJ1-1, with D maybe TRBD1 (6 bases). The length of the CDR3 is 15 residues. Germline V CDR1 and CDR2: SGHRS, YFSETQ. Trimming stripped 0 bases from V and 3 bases from J, with 12 bases between. The CDR3: CASSLGWGLDTEAFF. The CDR3 nucleotides read TGCGCCAGCAGCTTGGGGTGGGGGCTCGACACTGAAGCTTTCTTT.